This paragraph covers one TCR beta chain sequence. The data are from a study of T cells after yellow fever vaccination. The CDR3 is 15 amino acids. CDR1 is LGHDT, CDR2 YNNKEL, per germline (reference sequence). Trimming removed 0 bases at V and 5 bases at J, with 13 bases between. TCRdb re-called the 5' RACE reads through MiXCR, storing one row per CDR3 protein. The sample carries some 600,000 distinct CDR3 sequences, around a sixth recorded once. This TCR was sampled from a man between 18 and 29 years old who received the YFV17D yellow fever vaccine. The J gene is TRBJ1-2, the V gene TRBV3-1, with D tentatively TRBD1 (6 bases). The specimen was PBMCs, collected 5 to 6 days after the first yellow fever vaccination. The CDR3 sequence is CASSQDLRTDYGYTF. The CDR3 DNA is TGTGCCAGCAGCCAAGATCTGAGGACAGATTATGGCTACACCTTC.